This TCR beta chain was captured in a study of T cells expressing NK-cell markers. Overall study: Sorted CD3+CD56+NKG2C+, CD3+CD56+NKG2C- and CD3+CD56-NKG2C+ T-cell subsets were beta-chain profiled. Regarding the study as a whole: For four donors, these clonotypes were likewise the leading ones in the CD3+CD56-NKG2C+ fraction.

For this clonotype: Its specificity is unknown.

UMIs accompanied the 5'RACE template switching by which TCR beta cDNA was made. TCRdb reprocessed the 5' RACE reads and keeps a single row for each CDR3 protein, giving no DNA. The sample holds fewer than 300,000 distinct CDR3 sequences. The sequencing sample was made of blood T cells: a sorted CD56 or NKG2C T cell subset, CD4+ or CD8+ T cells, or bulk PBMC T cells (not recorded which). The sequence came from a woman between 18 and 70 years old in good health.

The CDR3 is CASSLSRGGTEAFF. The chain uses TRBV7-2 and TRBJ1-1; TCRdb returns TRBD1, unconfirmable since there is no DNA. The CDR3 totals 14 residues. The germline CDR1 and CDR2 sequences are SGHTA and FQGNSA.